The clone carrying this T cell receptor (beta chain) occurred a few times. The antigen is undetermined. The sample originates from a study of blood T cells in healthy people across ages. Using a J-beta primer mix together with a sample-barcoded 5' primer, a second PCR was run for roughly 7 to 11 cycles. TCRdb processed the 5' RACE reads anew with MiXCR; each CDR3 protein has one entry. Among approximately 780,000 distinct CDR3 sequences listed, under 30% were seen once. There are 15 residues in the CDR3. Whole-study results and caveats: Age showed a roughly linear inverse relationship with TCR beta diversity per million T cells.

The data also belong to a second study, concerning T cells of mothers and their children.

The material sequenced was blood. This receptor was obtained from a boy aged 5-17 years in good health. This chain uses TRBV12-3 or TRBV12-4 with TRBJ2-1, with TRBD2 matching over 7 bases. The end of the DNA fits TRBJ2-5 better, so the J call may be wrong. This CDR3 reads CASSPNLADVETQYF. As DNA, the CDR3 is TGTGCCAGCAGTCCCAATCTAGCGGACGTAGAGACCCAGTACTTC.